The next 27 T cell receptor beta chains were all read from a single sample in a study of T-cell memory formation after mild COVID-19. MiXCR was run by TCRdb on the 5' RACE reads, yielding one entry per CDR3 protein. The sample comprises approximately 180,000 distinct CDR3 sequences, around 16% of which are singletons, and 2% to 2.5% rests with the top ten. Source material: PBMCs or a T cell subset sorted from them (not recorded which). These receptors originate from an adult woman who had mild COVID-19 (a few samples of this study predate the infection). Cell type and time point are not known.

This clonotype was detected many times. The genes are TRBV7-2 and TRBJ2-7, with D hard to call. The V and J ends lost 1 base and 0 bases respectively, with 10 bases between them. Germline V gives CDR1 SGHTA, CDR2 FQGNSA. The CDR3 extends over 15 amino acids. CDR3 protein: CASSLGPRDSYEQYF. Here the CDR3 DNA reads TGTGCCAGCAGCTTAGGGCCGAGAGACTCCTACGAGCAGTACTTC. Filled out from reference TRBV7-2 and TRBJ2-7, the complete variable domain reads GAGVSQSPSNKVTEKGKDVELRCDPISGHTALYWYRQSLGQGLEFLIYFQGNSAPDKSGLPSDRFSAERTGGSVSTLTIQRTQQEDSAVYLCASSLGPRDSYEQYFGPGTRLTVT.

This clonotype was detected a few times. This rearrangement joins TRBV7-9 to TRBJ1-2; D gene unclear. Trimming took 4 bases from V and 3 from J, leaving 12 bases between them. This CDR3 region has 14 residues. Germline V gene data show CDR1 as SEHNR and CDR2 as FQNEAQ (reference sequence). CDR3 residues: CASSSRESYYGYTF. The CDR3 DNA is TGTGCCAGCAGCTCCCGAGAGAGCTACTATGGCTACACCTTC.

For the CDR3, the DNA is TGCGCCAGCAGCCAACTAGCGGGGGCCCAGACCTACGAGCAGTACTTC. Residues: CASSQLAGAQTYEQYF. The chain combines TRBV4-1 with TRBJ2-7; 10 positions match TRBD2. From germline, CDR1 is MGHRA and CDR2 YSYEKL. The ends lost 2 bases at V and 2 bases at J; junction bases unmatched: 6. The length of the CDR3 is 16 residues.

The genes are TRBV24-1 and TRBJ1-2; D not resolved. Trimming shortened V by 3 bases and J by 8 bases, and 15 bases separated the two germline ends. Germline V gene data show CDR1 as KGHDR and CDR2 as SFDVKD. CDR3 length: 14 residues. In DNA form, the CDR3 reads TGTGCCACCAGTGATCCCGTCCGGGTAGGCGGCTACACCTTC. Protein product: CATSDPVRVGGYTF.

CDR3 amino acids: CASSLLAGISNEQFF. As DNA, the CDR3 is TGTGCCAGCAGCTTACTAGCGGGAATTTCCAATGAGCAGTTCTTC. The rearrangement links TRBV5-5 to TRBJ2-1, with 10 bases identical to TRBD2. V gave up 2 bases and J gave up 6 bases; unmatched junction bases: 5. Looked up from germline, CDR1 is SGHKS and CDR2 is YYEKEE (reference sequence). The CDR3 has 15 amino acids.

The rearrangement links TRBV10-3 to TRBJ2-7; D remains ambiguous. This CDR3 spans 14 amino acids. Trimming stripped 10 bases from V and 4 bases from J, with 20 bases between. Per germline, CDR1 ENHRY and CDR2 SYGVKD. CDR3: CATPKFGGLYEQYF. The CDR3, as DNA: TGTGCCACCCCTAAATTCGGCGGTTTATACGAGCAGTACTTC.

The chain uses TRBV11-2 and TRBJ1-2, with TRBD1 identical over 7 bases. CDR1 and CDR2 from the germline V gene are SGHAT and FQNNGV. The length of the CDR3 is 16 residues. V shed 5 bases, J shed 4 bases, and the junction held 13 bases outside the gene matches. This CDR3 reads CASSQGVPGASYGYTF. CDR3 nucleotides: TGTGCCAGCAGCCAGGGGGTCCCGGGGGCGAGCTATGGCTACACCTTC.

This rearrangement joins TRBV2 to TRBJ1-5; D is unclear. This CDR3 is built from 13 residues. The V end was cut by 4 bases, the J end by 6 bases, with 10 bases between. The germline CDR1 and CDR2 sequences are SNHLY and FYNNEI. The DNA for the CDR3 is TGTGCCAGCAGTGGACAAGAGTTTCAGCCCCAGCATTTT. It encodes CASSGQEFQPQHF.

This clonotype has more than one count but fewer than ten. CDR3 loop: CASSTRRNTEAFF. The CDR3 DNA follows: TGTGCCAGCAGCACCCGACGGAACACTGAAGCTTTCTTT. The rearrangement links TRBV7-2 to TRBJ1-1, with no clear D. V lost 5 bases, J lost 1 base, and 8 bases lay in between. CDR3 length equals 13 residues. CDR1 SGHTA and CDR2 FQGNSA come from the germline V gene.

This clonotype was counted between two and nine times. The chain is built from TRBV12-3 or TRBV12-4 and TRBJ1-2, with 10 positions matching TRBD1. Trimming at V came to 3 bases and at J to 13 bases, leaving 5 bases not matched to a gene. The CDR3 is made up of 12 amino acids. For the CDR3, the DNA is TGTGCCAGCAGTTTCCGACAGGGGGCGGTCACCTTC. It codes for CASSFRQGAVTF.

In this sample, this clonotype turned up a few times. The CDR3 protein is CASTSRGSGRSGTDTQYF. CDR3 coding DNA: TGTGCCAGCACCTCCCGGGGGAGCGGGAGATCGGGCACAGATACGCAGTATTTT. V is TRBV7-2 and J is TRBJ2-3; TRBD2 matches 8 bases. The junction had 16 bases not matched to a gene; V was cut back by 7 bases and J by 1 base. Germline V lookup: CDR1 SGHTA, CDR2 FQGNSA. The CDR3 has 18 amino acids.

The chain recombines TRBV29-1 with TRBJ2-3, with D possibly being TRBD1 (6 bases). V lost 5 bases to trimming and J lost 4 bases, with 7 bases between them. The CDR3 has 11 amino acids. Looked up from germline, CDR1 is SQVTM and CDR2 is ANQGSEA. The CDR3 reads CSVNRADTQYF. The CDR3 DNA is TGCAGCGTTAACAGGGCAGATACGCAGTATTTT.

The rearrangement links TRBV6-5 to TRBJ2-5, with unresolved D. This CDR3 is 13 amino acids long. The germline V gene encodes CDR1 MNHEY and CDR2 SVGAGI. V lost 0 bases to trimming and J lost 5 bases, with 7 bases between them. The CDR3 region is CASSYSRAETQYF. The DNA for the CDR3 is TGTGCCAGCAGTTACTCGAGAGCGGAGACCCAGTACTTC.

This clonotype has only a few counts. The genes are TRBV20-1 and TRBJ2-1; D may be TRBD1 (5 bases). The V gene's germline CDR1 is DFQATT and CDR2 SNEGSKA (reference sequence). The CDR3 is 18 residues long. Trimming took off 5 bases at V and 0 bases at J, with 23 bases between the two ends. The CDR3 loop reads CSAYKGSPSTFSYNEQFF. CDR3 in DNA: TGCAGTGCTTATAAGGGGTCCCCATCCACGTTCTCCTACAATGAGCAGTTCTTC.

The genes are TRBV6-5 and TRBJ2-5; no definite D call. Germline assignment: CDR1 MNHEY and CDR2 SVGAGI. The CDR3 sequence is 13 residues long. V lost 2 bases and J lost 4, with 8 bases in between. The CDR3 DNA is TGTGCCAGCAGTTACGAGGCTAGAGAGACCCAGTACTTC. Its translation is CASSYEARETQYF.

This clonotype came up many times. The CDR3 spells CATSRLRRNYGYTF. The CDR3 DNA is TGTGCCACCTCTAGATTGAGGAGAAACTATGGCTACACCTTC. The chain links TRBV12-3 or TRBV12-4 to TRBJ1-2; D is unclear. The CDR3 contains 14 residues. V was trimmed by 10 bases and J by 2 bases, leaving 17 bases between them.

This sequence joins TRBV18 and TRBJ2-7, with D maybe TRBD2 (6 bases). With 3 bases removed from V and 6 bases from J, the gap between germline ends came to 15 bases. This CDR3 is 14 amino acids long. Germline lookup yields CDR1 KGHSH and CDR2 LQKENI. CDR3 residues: CASSPLRDPIEQYF. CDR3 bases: TGTGCCAGCTCACCCCTGCGGGACCCGATCGAGCAGTACTTC.

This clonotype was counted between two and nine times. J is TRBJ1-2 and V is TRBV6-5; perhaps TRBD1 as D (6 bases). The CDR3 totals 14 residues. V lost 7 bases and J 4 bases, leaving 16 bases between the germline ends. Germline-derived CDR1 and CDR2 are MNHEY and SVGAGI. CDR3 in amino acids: CASTALTGLYGYTF. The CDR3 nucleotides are TGTGCCAGCACCGCACTAACAGGGCTCTATGGCTACACCTTC.

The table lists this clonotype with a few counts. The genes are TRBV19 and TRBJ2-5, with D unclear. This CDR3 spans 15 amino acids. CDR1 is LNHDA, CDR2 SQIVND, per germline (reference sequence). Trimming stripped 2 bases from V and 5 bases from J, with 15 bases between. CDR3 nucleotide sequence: TGTGCCAGTAGTATACTCCACAGCCAGACGGAGACCCAGTACTTC. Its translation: CASSILHSQTETQYF.

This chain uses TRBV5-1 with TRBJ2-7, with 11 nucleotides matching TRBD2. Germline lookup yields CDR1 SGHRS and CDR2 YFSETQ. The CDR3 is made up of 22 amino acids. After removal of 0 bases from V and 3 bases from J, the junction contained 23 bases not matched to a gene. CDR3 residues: CASSLDWVAGGPPVPKDYEQYF. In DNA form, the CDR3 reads TGCGCCAGCAGCTTGGATTGGGTAGCGGGAGGGCCGCCCGTTCCCAAAGACTACGAGCAGTACTTC.

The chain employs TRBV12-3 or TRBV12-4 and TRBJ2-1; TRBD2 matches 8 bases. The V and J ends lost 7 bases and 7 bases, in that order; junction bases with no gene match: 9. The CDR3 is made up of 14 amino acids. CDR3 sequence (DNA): TGTGCCAGCACCGTAGCGGGAATTGGGAATGAGCAGTTCTTC. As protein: CASTVAGIGNEQFF.

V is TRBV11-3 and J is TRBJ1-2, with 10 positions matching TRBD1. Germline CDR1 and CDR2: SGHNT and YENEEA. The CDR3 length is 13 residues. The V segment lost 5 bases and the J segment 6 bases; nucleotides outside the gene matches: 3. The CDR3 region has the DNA TGTGCCAGCAGCCGCGGGACAGGGGATGGCTACACCTTC. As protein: CASSRGTGDGYTF.

CDR3 DNA: TGTGCCACCAGTGATTTCCGGTATGAGCAGTTCTTC. Translating it yields CATSDFRYEQFF. The rearrangement joins TRBV24-1 to TRBJ2-1; D not resolved. V lost 1 base, J lost 8 bases, and 5 bases lay in between. CDR3 size: 12 residues. The germline V gene encodes CDR1 KGHDR and CDR2 SFDVKD.

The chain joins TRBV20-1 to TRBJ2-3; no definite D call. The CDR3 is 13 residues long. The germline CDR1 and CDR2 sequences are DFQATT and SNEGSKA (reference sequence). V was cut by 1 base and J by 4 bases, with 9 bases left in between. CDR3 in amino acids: CSARVSGADTQYF. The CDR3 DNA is TGCAGTGCTAGAGTCAGTGGTGCAGATACGCAGTATTTT.

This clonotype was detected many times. CDR3 region: CASSSSSTQPQHF. The CDR3, as DNA: TGTGCCAGCAGTTCCAGCAGTACTCAGCCCCAGCATTTT. The chain is built from TRBV27 and TRBJ1-5, with D unclear. V was pared by 4 bases and J by 6 bases, with 10 bases between. Germline CDR1 is MNHEY and CDR2 is SMNVEV (reference sequence). The CDR3 spans 13 residues.

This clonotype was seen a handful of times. Here the CDR3 reads CASSLGSGLNTGELFF. In nucleotides, the CDR3 is TGCGCCAGCAGCTTGGGCTCCGGATTGAACACCGGGGAGCTGTTTTTT. This chain uses TRBV5-1 with TRBJ2-2; D ambiguous. Trimming removed 0 bases from V and 1 base from J, with 10 bases in between. Germline assignment: CDR1 SGHRS and CDR2 YFSETQ. The CDR3 length is 16 residues.

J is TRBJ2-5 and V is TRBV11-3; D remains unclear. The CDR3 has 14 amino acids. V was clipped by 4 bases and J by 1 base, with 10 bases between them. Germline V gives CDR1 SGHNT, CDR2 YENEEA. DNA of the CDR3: TGTGCCAGCAGCTACCCCAGTGCCCAAGAGACCCAGTACTTC. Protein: CASSYPSAQETQYF.